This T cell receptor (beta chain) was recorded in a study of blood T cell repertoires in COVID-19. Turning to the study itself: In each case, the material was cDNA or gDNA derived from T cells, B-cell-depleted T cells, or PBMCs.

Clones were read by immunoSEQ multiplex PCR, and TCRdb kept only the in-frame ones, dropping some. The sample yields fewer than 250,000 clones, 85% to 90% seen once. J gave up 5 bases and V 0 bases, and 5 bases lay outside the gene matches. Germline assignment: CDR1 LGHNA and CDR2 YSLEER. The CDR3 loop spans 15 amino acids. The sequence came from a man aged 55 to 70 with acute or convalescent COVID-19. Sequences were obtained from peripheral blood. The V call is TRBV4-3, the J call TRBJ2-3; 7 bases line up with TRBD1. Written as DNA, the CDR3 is TGCGCCAGCAGCCAAGATCACAGGGGCGGAGATACGCAGTATTTT. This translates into CASSQDHRGGDTQYF.